The rows below give T cell receptor beta chains drawn from one sample of a study of early T cells in non-severe SARS-CoV-2 infection. Via MiXCR, TCRdb re-called the 5' RACE reads, giving one row per CDR3 protein. The sample includes fewer than 60,000 distinct CDR3 sequences, around 9.6% seen only once; the top ten take approximately 5.3%. The starting material was whole blood, obtained at baseline. Receptors originate from an adult who was a healthcare worker with PCR-confirmed SARS-CoV-2 infection or an uninfected control (not recorded which). CDR3s include the opening cysteine and the closing phenylalanine or tryptophan. Fields, in order: D gene, clone size, J gene, V gene, CDR3 length, CDR3 DNA, CDR3 protein. A D gene is named only where the DNA matches it firmly. Size values are once, few and many counts, or a class for expanded clones, and some rows have none.

>TRBD2|many|TRBJ2-1|TRBV6-1|16
TGTGCCAGTCAGTGGCAGCGACTAGCGGGAGGCAATGAGCAGTTCTTC
CASQWQRLAGGNEQFF
>.|few|TRBJ1-1|TRBV5-1|12
TGCGCCAGCAGCTTGGTGAACACTGAAGCTTTCTTT
CASSLVNTEAFF
>.|few|TRBJ2-4|TRBV11-2|13
TGTGCCAGCAGCCATGATGCGGGGAACATTCAGTACTTC
CASSHDAGNIQYF
>.|many|TRBJ1-4|TRBV18|13
TGTGCCAGCTCACCTCGAGCGGAAGAAAAACTGTTTTTT
CASSPRAEEKLFF
>.|.|TRBJ2-1|TRBV24-1|11
TGTGCCACCAGCCAAAACAATGAGCAGTTCTTC
CATSQNNEQFF
>.|many|TRBJ2-5|TRBV7-6|15
TGTGCCAGCAGCCTTACCGGGACAACCCAAGAGACCCAGTACTTC
CASSLTGTTQETQYF
>.|many|TRBJ1-5|TRBV18|15
TGTGCCAGCTCACCAGGGGACCTTATCAATCAGCCCCAGCATTTT
CASSPGDLINQPQHF
>.|.|TRBJ1-1|TRBV28|13
TGTGCCAGCAGTCATAACGGGGACACTGAAGCTTTCTTT
CASSHNGDTEAFF
>.|many|TRBJ1-1|TRBV2|14
TGTGCCAGCGAAAGGTTACAGTCTGGCACTGAAGCTTTCTTT
CASERLQSGTEAFF
>.|.|TRBJ2-4|TRBV6-6|17
TGTGCCAGCAGTTACCCTGTTAGGCAGGGGTATCCAAACATTCAGTACTTC
CASSYPVRQGYPNIQYF
>.|.|TRBJ1-1|TRBV20-1|12
TGCAGTGCTAGACCTTTCGGGGCTGAAGCTTTCTTT
CSARPFGAEAFF
>TRBD2|.|TRBJ2-5|TRBV20-1|15
TGCAGTGCTAGAGTCGGCGGGAGCTGGGAGGAGACCCAGTACTTC
CSARVGGSWEETQYF
>.|.|TRBJ2-7|TRBV18|13
TGTGCCAGCTCATCCTATGCCGCCCACGAGCAGTACTTC
CASSSYAAHEQYF
>.|few|TRBJ2-5|TRBV19|12
TGTGCCAGTAGTCCAGAGCAAGAGACCCAGTACTTC
CASSPEQETQYF
>.|few|TRBJ1-1|TRBV6-6|15
TGTGCCAGCAGTCACAGGGACATTCTTATCACTGAAGCTTTCTTT
CASSHRDILITEAFF
>.|few|TRBJ2-1|TRBV5-5|15
TGTGCCAGCAGCTTTGAAGGTCCCTCCTACAATGAGCAGTTCTTC
CASSFEGPSYNEQFF
>.|.|TRBJ2-1|TRBV29-1|14
TGCAGCGTCGCTAAACAGGGTGCCTACAATGAGCAGTTCTTC
CSVAKQGAYNEQFF
>.|many|TRBJ2-5|TRBV11-2|17
TGTGCCAGCAGCCTTTTTCCCGGGACTTCGGTCCAAGAGACCCAGTACTTC
CASSLFPGTSVQETQYF
>TRBD1|few|TRBJ1-5|TRBV4-3|18
TGCGCCAGCAGCCAAGAGCCCACCGGGACAGGGCCGGGCCAGCCCCAGCATTTT
CASSQEPTGTGPGQPQHF
>.|many|TRBJ2-7|TRBV11-2|13
TGTGCCAGCAGCTCGGCCGTCCAATACGAGCAGTACTTC
CASSSAVQYEQYF
>.|.|TRBJ2-1|TRBV20-1|14
TGCAGTGCTAGAGTGCCACGGCGGGGCAATGAGCAGTTCTTC
CSARVPRRGNEQFF
>.|few|TRBJ1-5|TRBV5-5|13
TGTGCCAGCAGCTTGACCAGACATCAGCCCCAGCATTTT
CASSLTRHQPQHF
>.|.|TRBJ1-1|TRBV5-1|14
TGCGCCTGCTCCCCTCGGGGGTCGGGCACTGAAGCTTTCTTT
CACSPRGSGTEAFF
>.|.|TRBJ2-1|TRBV6-2/TRBV6-3|16
TGTGCCAGCAGTTCGGGCAGACAGAGCCCTTACAATGAGCAGTTCTTC
CASSSGRQSPYNEQFF
>.|few|TRBJ2-7|TRBV12-3/TRBV12-4|15
TGTGCCACTATAGGGACGGCTTTGAGCTCCTACGAGCAGTACTTC
CATIGTALSSYEQYF
>TRBD2|few|TRBJ2-7|TRBV10-2|16
TGCGCCAGCAGTGACTCGATACTAGCGGGGGGTAACGAGCAGTACTTC
CASSDSILAGGNEQYF
>TRBD2|.|TRBJ2-7|TRBV19|17
TGTGCCAGTAGTGGACCGGGACTAGCGGCGATAGGTTTGGAGCAGTACTTC
CASSGPGLAAIGLEQYF
>TRBD1|.|TRBJ1-1|TRBV29-1|10
TGCAGCGTGGGACAGGGGGCGGCTTTCTTT
CSVGQGAAFF
>.|.|TRBJ1-6|TRBV14|18
TGTGCCAGCAGCCCGGGGGGGGCTTGGAGCTCCTATAATTCACCCCTCCACTTT
CASSPGGAWSSYNSPLHF
>TRBD1|few|TRBJ2-4|TRBV7-8|14
TGTGCCAGCAGCTTACCCGACAGGGGAAACATTCAGTACTTC
CASSLPDRGNIQYF
>.|many|TRBJ2-5|TRBV7-9|13
TGTGCCAGCAGCCGGGGAGAGAGAGAGACCCAGTACTTC
CASSRGERETQYF
>.|many|TRBJ2-7|TRBV6-6|13
TGTGCCAGCAGTTACGAGGCGCAGTTCGAGCAGTACTTC
CASSYEAQFEQYF
>TRBD2|.|TRBJ2-1|TRBV14|13
TGTGCCAGCAGCCTTACTAGCGGTGGAGAGCAGTTCTTC
CASSLTSGGEQFF
>.|many|TRBJ1-3|TRBV2|15
TGTGCCAGCAGTGAGAATCGAGGTACTGGAAACACCATATATTTT
CASSENRGTGNTIYF
>.|many|TRBJ2-7|TRBV11-2|11
TGTGCCAGCAGCTACCAGTACGAGCAGTACTTC
CASSYQYEQYF
>.|few|TRBJ2-2|TRBV2|13
TGTGCCAGCCGAGGTCAGAACACCGGGGAGCTGTTTTTT
CASRGQNTGELFF
>.|few|TRBJ1-1|TRBV20-1|12
TGCAGTGCTAGTCTCCAGAACACTGAAGCTTTCTTT
CSASLQNTEAFF
>.|many|TRBJ2-6|TRBV7-2|19
TGTGCCAGCAGCTCTAGTTCAATGATAGGGGAAGGTGGGGCCAACGTCCTGACTTTC
CASSSSSMIGEGGANVLTF
>.|.|TRBJ2-1|TRBV7-2|16
TGTGCCAGCAGCTTGAACTGGGGAGGCGCCTACAATGAGCAGTTCTTC
CASSLNWGGAYNEQFF
>TRBD1|many|TRBJ1-6|TRBV7-6|15
TGTGCCAGCAGCTTAACAGGGGGCAAAGATTCACCCCTCCACTTT
CASSLTGGKDSPLHF
>.|.|TRBJ2-1|TRBV20-1|16
TGCAGTGCTAGAGATGGGGGGATGGGCCATACAAATGAGCAGTTCTTC
CSARDGGMGHTNEQFF
>TRBD1|many|TRBJ2-2|TRBV12-3/TRBV12-4|15
TGTGCCAGCGCCTCCGGGACAGGGGGTATCGGGGAGCTGTTTTTT
CASASGTGGIGELFF
>.|many|TRBJ1-4|TRBV6-6|14
TGTGCCAGCAGTTACGACGGTGTTAATGAAAAACTGTTTTTT
CASSYDGVNEKLFF
>.|many|TRBJ2-1|TRBV3-1|15
TGTGCCAGCAGCCAAAGGGAGGCTGGGCCCAATGAGCAGTTCTTC
CASSQREAGPNEQFF
>.|few|TRBJ2-7|TRBV5-5|13
TGTGCCAGCAGCTCCGACAACTCCTACGAGCAGTACTTC
CASSSDNSYEQYF